This entry is about one T cell receptor beta chain. Its specificity is unknown. Clones were sequenced by immunoSEQ multiplex PCR, and TCRdb holds only the in-frame ones, with some missing. Here the sample spans 2 million to 2.5 million clones, roughly 95% being singletons. Looked up from germline, CDR1 is KGHSH and CDR2 is LQKENI. This CDR3 contains 15 residues. The V gene lost 3 bases and the J gene lost 2 bases, with 12 bases spanning the gap. The data were obtained in a study of shared clonotypes between healthy human individuals. Study-wide context: Aged between 18 and 49, the donors were a couple of women and three men. Three plates were used per donor for CD4 naive, three for CD4 memory, two for CD8 naive and one for CD8 memory. Findings and caveats of the study: The study found roughly 5.3% of naive CD4 clonotypes shared across several donors. Generation probability values for non-shared clonotypes were lower than those for clonotypes shared by all four donors.

This chain connects TRBV18 to TRBJ2-3, with D perhaps TRBD1 or TRBD2 (5 bases each). The material sequenced was naive CD4+ T cells sorted from blood. Subset in this sample: CD45RA+ positively selected. The clonotype comes from a man aged 18 to 29 in good health. The CDR3 DNA follows: TGTGCCAGCTCACCTGGATACGGGACCACAGATACGCAGTATTTT. Residues: CASSPGYGTTDTQYF.